This TCR beta chain came from a study of CD4 T cells in relation to SARS-CoV-2 and coronaviruses. Study-level information: The negative reference was HIV-1 Nef peptide pool or peptide-free culture.

This clone was counted between two and nine times. The antigen is undetermined. CDR3 size: 13 residues. Between the trimmed V and J ends, which lost 3 bases and 3 bases, there was a span of 7 bases. The germline V gene has CDR1 SGDLS and CDR2 YYNGEE. CD4+ T cells from unexposed donors were obtained before the COVID-19 pandemic (2011-2018). After around nine days of culture, CD4+ T cells were isolated. Cells permitting, SARS-CoV-2 S/N and four cold-coronavirus spikes were tested on unexposed-donor CD4+ T cells. Here immunoSEQ multiplex PCR was the method, and the copy in TCRdb shows in-frame clones only, minus some. Among about 24,000 clones listed, about 75% were seen once.

The sequenced material came from CD4+ T cells from PBMCs, cultured in vitro. The rearrangement links TRBV9 to TRBJ1-5; D possibly corresponds to TRBD1 (5 bases). The sequence was obtained from a human donor in good health. The CDR3 DNA reads as TGTGCCAGCAGCGGGGGCCCCAATCAGCCCCAGCATTTT. It translates to CASSGGPNQPQHF.